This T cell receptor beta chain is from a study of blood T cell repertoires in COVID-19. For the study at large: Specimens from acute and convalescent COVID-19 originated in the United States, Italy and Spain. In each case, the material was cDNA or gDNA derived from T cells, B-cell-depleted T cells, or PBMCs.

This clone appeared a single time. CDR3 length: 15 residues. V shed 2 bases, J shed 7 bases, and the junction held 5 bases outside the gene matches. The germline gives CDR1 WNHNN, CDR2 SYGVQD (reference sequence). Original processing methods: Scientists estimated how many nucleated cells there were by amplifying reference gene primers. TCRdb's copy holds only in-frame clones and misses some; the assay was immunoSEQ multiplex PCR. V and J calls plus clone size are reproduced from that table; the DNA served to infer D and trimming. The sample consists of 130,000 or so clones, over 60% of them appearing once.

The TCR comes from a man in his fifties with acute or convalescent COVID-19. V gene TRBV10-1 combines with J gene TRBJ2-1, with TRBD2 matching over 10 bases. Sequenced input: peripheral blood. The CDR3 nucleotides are TGCGCCAGCAGTGAGGCGAGCGGGGGGGTTAATGAGCAGTTCTTC. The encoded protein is CASSEASGGVNEQFF.